This T cell receptor (beta chain) emerged from a study of blood T cell repertoires in COVID-19. Overall study: Collection of acute and convalescent COVID-19 samples took place in the United States, Italy and Spain.

The V segment lost 2 bases and the J segment 4 bases; nucleotides outside the gene matches: 3. In germline, CDR1 is MNHEY, CDR2 SVGEGT. The CDR3 spans 15 residues. As processed by the authors: From reference gene primer amplification, estimates of nucleated cell counts were derived. Assay: immunoSEQ multiplex PCR; the TCRdb copy retains only in-frame clones and omits some. That table is the source of V, J and clone size, and D and trimming were worked out from the DNA. The table has more than 200,000 clones, roughly 80% seen once. This sequence joins TRBV6-2 or TRBV6-3 and TRBJ1-5, with 9 bases lining up with TRBD1. The sequence came from a woman older than 75 with acute or convalescent COVID-19. The specimen sequenced was peripheral blood. CDR3 sequence: CASSYDRGGNQPQHF. The CDR3 DNA follows: TGTGCCAGCAGTTACGACAGGGGGGGGAATCAGCCCCAGCATTTT.